The 29 T cell receptor beta chains in this list originate from one sample, sequenced in a study of response to subunit inactivated influenza vaccine. Each CDR3 protein gets one entry after TCRdb re-called the RT-PCR reads with MiXCR. This sample has 400,000 to 650,000 distinct CDR3 sequences, with more than 7% found just once. Material: PBMCs from blood, obtained roughly 24 months after vaccination. The source is a man between 50 and 70 years old who received an inactivated influenza vaccine.

V usage is TRBV6-2 or TRBV6-3 and J usage is TRBJ2-7, with TRBD2 identical over 9 bases. The germline gives CDR1 MNHEY, CDR2 SVGEGT. CDR3 length equals 14 residues. The J segment lost 2 bases and the V segment lost 7 bases, leaving 6 bases of the junction unmatched. CDR3 loop: CASIAAGGPYEQYF. For the CDR3, the DNA is TGTGCCAGCATCGCAGCGGGGGGTCCCTACGAGCAGTACTTC.

This clonotype was recorded at least ten times. A read error may produce the germline difference seen at one junction end. This chain connects TRBV20-1 to TRBJ2-7, with 9 positions matching TRBD2. The V gene's germline CDR1 is DFQATT and CDR2 SNEGSKA (reference sequence). The length of the CDR3 is 11 residues. CDR3 nucleotide sequence: TGCAGTGCTAGAGATCCGGATAGCGGGAGTTGG. It encodes CSARDPDSGSW.

This sequence joins TRBV5-1 and TRBJ2-3; 9 bases are shared with TRBD2. The CDR3 covers 14 residues. The germline V gene has CDR1 SGHRS and CDR2 YFSETQ. V dropped 5 bases and J dropped 2; count of bases not matched to a gene: 3. The DNA of the CDR3 is TGCGCCAGCAGTAGCGGGAGCACCACAGATACGCAGTATTTT. Encoded protein: CASSSGSTTDTQYF.

The sample holds a few counts of this clonotype. The rearrangement uses TRBV9 and TRBJ2-4, with a weak D call TRBD2 (5 bases). The CDR3 loop spans 15 amino acids. The V gene lost 0 bases and the J gene lost 3 bases, with 10 bases spanning the gap. The germline V gene encodes CDR1 SGDLS and CDR2 YYNGEE. The DNA for the CDR3 is TGTGCCAGCAGCGTAGGGTCTAGCTTCAAAAACATTCAGTACTTC. Residues: CASSVGSSFKNIQYF. The whole variable domain, remainder taken from reference TRBV9 and TRBJ2-4, is DSGVTQTPKHLITATGQRVTLRCSPRSGDLSVYWYQQSLDQGLQFLIQYYNGEERAKGNILERFSAQQFPDLHSELNLSSLELGDSALYFCASSVGSSFKNIQYFGAGTRLSVL.

This sequence joins TRBV5-1 and TRBJ2-4; 7 bases are a match to TRBD2. Germline V CDR1 and CDR2: SGHRS, YFSETQ. V shed 3 bases, J shed 4 bases, and the junction held 7 bases outside the gene matches. The CDR3 has 15 residues. DNA for the CDR3: TGCGCCAGCAGCTACTCTAGCGGAGGGAAAAACATTCAGTACTTC. Translating it yields CASSYSSGGKNIQYF. Complete variable domain (other parts from reference TRBV5-1 and TRBJ2-4): KAGVTQTPRYLIKTRGQQVTLSCSPISGHRSVSWYQQTPGQGLQFLFEYFSETQRNKGNFPGRFSGRQFSNSRSEMNVSTLELGDSALYLCASSYSSGGKNIQYFGAGTRLSVL.

There are a few counts of this clonotype. This chain connects TRBV27 to TRBJ1-1, with D perhaps matching TRBD1 (5 bases). V dropped 7 bases and J dropped 11 bases, with 14 bases sitting between them. The CDR3 length is 11 residues. The germline V gene encodes CDR1 MNHEY and CDR2 SMNVEV (reference sequence). The CDR3 coding sequence is TGTGCCAGCATCGGTGGGACTACGGCTTTCTTT. This codes for CASIGGTTAFF.

This clonotype has just a few counts. This sequence joins TRBV18 and TRBJ2-1; no definite D call. The germline V gene encodes CDR1 KGHSH and CDR2 LQKENI. V shed 3 bases and J shed 7 bases, with 10 bases lying between them. This CDR3 comprises 13 residues. CDR3 DNA sequence: TGTGCCAGCTCACCGGGTCCAGCAAATGAGCAGTTCTTC. Translation gives CASSPGPANEQFF.

This clonotype was observed many times. The J gene is TRBJ2-7, the V gene TRBV9; D may correspond to TRBD1 or TRBD2 (5 bases each). Trimming removed 0 bases from V and 3 bases from J, with 10 bases in between. The V gene's germline CDR1 is SGDLS and CDR2 YYNGEE. The CDR3 has 14 amino acids. The CDR3 is CASSVGQGVYEQYF. The CDR3, as DNA: TGTGCCAGCAGCGTAGGGCAGGGAGTCTACGAGCAGTACTTC.

The sample holds a few counts of this clonotype. V usage is TRBV5-1 and J usage is TRBJ2-3; a weak D match, TRBD2 (6 bases). The CDR3 is 16 amino acids. V was cut by 4 bases and J by 1 base, with 16 bases left in between. Germline V CDR1 and CDR2: SGHRS, YFSETQ. The CDR3 nucleotides read TGCGCCAGCAGCGGTCCCTTTGGGGAGGGCACAGATACGCAGTATTTT. Encoded protein: CASSGPFGEGTDTQYF.

The sample holds many counts of this clonotype. The chain couples TRBV20-1 to TRBJ2-7, with D possibly being TRBD1 (5 bases). The CDR3 sequence is 13 residues long. The V gene lost 1 base and the J gene lost 4 bases, with 11 bases spanning the gap. Germline CDR1 DFQATT, CDR2 SNEGSKA (reference sequence). The DNA for the CDR3 is TGCAGTGCTAGAGGAAGTCAGGGTTACGAGCAGTACTTC. Protein product: CSARGSQGYEQYF.

A few counts support this clonotype. Its ends do not fully match the called genes, so a read error is possible. The gene calls are TRBV29-1 and TRBJ2-3; D is perhaps TRBD1 or TRBD2 (6 bases each). CDR1 is SQVTM, CDR2 ANQGSEA, per germline. The CDR3 has 14 residues. For the CDR3, the DNA is TGCAGCGCTGAAGGGGGGCCACTCTCAGATACGCAGTATTTT. It translates to CSAEGGPLSDTQYF.

This clonotype has more than one count but fewer than ten. This chain joins TRBV20-1 and TRBJ2-7, with 10 bases lining up with TRBD1. V shed 1 base and J 2 bases; nucleotides not matched to a gene: 26. Germline loops: CDR1 DFQATT, CDR2 SNEGSKA (reference sequence). The length of the CDR3 is 22 residues. For the CDR3, the DNA is TGCAGTGCTAGAGTTTTCCGGGACAGGGGACATTATGTGGCGGGACTAACCTACGAGCAGTACTTC. Its translation: CSARVFRDRGHYVAGLTYEQYF.

The genes are TRBV4-2 and TRBJ1-3; 10 nucleotides agree with TRBD1. Trimming at V came to 1 base and at J to 0 bases, leaving 3 bases not matched to a gene. The CDR3 spans 17 residues. The germline CDR1 and CDR2 sequences are LGHNA and YNFKEQ. In DNA, the CDR3 is TGTGCCAGCAGCCAAGGGACAGGGGGAAGCTCTGGAAACACCATATATTTT. Protein product: CASSQGTGGSSGNTIYF.

The chain employs TRBV12-3 or TRBV12-4 and TRBJ1-6; D might be TRBD1 (5 bases). The CDR3 contains 15 residues. V was clipped by 0 bases and J by 7 bases, with 10 bases between them. CDR3 protein: CASSLAPRGNSPLHF. The DNA for the CDR3 is TGTGCCAGCAGTTTAGCGCCCCGGGGCAATTCACCCCTCCACTTT.

The table lists this clonotype with many counts. The chain carries TRBV12-3 or TRBV12-4 and TRBJ2-1; unclear D gene. V dropped 6 bases and J dropped 8 bases, with 14 bases sitting between them. The CDR3 loop spans 13 amino acids. The CDR3, as DNA: TGTGCCAGCAGCGCCATGGGTTGGGATGAGCAGTTCTTC. Translated, it gives CASSAMGWDEQFF.

This clonotype was seen ten or more times. The rearrangement joins TRBV10-3 to TRBJ2-2; D remains ambiguous. With 4 bases removed from V and 2 bases from J, the gap between germline ends came to 11 bases. Germline V gene sequence: CDR1 ENHRY, CDR2 SYGVKD. The CDR3 sequence is 15 residues long. CDR3 loop: CAISVSLLNTGELFF. Here the CDR3 DNA reads TGTGCCATCAGTGTTTCCCTTCTTAACACCGGGGAGCTGTTTTTT.

This clonotype has a count of ten or more. The gene calls are TRBV6-1 and TRBJ2-7; possibly TRBD2 for D (6 bases). V was trimmed by 1 base and J by 5 bases, leaving 15 bases between them. CDR1 and CDR2 from the germline V gene are MNHNS and SASEGT. The CDR3 sequence is 15 residues long. The CDR3 here is CASSEGGGGAHEQYF. The CDR3 bases are TGTGCCAGCAGTGAAGGCGGTGGAGGGGCCCACGAGCAGTACTTC.

This clonotype has more than one count but fewer than ten. This chain uses TRBV5-8 with TRBJ2-2; TRBD1 aligns across 10 bases. This CDR3 comprises 16 residues. Germline V lookup: CDR1 SGHTS, CDR2 YDEGEE. Germline trimming cut 4 bases from V and 1 base from J; bases unmatched to any gene: 4. The CDR3 region has the DNA TGTGCCAGCAGCAGTGGACAGGGGGTGAACACCGGGGAGCTGTTTTTT. Its translation is CASSSGQGVNTGELFF.

CDR3 protein: CASSLSGTGRNGELFF. CDR3 sequence (DNA): TGTGCCAGCAGTTTATCCGGGACAGGACGGAACGGGGAGCTGTTTTTT. The chain is built from TRBV12-3 or TRBV12-4 and TRBJ2-2; 8 bases are shared with TRBD1. V gave up 2 bases and J gave up 7 bases; unmatched junction bases: 9. The CDR3 extends over 16 amino acids.

This rearrangement joins TRBV6-2 or TRBV6-3 to TRBJ1-5, with D possibly being TRBD1 (6 bases). Germline CDR1 reads MNHEY; CDR2 reads SVGEGT. The V end lost 2 bases, the J end lost 2 bases, and 16 bases lay between the germline ends. This CDR3 comprises 17 residues. CDR3 in DNA: TGTGCCAGCAGTTACCCATGGACAGTCCCTGGCAATCAGCCCCAGCATTTT. Its protein is CASSYPWTVPGNQPQHF.

This clonotype was counted many times. V and J are TRBV5-1 and TRBJ2-7; 8 bases map to TRBD1. The junction had 5 bases not matched to a gene; V was cut back by 4 bases and J by 5 bases. The CDR3 runs 13 residues. Germline CDR1 and CDR2: SGHRS and YFSETQ. CDR3 region: CASSQRTGNEQYF. The CDR3 nucleotides read TGCGCCAGCAGCCAAAGGACAGGGAACGAGCAGTACTTC. Based on the CDR3 plus reference TRBV5-1 and TRBJ2-7, the full variable domain is KAGVTQTPRYLIKTRGQQVTLSCSPISGHRSVSWYQQTPGQGLQFLFEYFSETQRNKGNFPGRFSGRQFSNSRSEMNVSTLELGDSALYLCASSQRTGNEQYFGPGTRLTVT.

This rearrangement joins TRBV5-1 to TRBJ1-2; no clear D. The CDR3 is made up of 14 amino acids. Germline CDR1 reads SGHRS; CDR2 reads YFSETQ. V was cut by 0 bases and J by 2 bases, with 8 bases left in between. The CDR3 protein is CASSLDSRNYGYTF. CDR3 in DNA: TGCGCCAGCAGCTTGGACAGTCGAAACTATGGCTACACCTTC. The full variable domain, its missing parts supplied by reference TRBV5-1 and TRBJ1-2, is KAGVTQTPRYLIKTRGQQVTLSCSPISGHRSVSWYQQTPGQGLQFLFEYFSETQRNKGNFPGRFSGRQFSNSRSEMNVSTLELGDSALYLCASSLDSRNYGYTFGSGTRLTVV.

This clonotype has a count of ten or more. The J gene is TRBJ2-7, the V gene TRBV6-2 or TRBV6-3, with D unclear. The CDR3 length is 13 residues. The germline V gene has CDR1 MNHEY and CDR2 SVGEGT. V shed 2 bases and J shed 7 bases, with 12 bases lying between them. CDR3 residues: CASSYRTRWEQYF. The CDR3 bases are TGTGCCAGCAGTTACAGGACCCGTTGGGAGCAGTACTTC.

The chain uses TRBV6-1 and TRBJ1-1, with D perhaps matching TRBD1 (6 bases). CDR1 is MNHNS, CDR2 SASEGT, per germline. CDR3 length equals 14 residues. The V end was cut by 2 bases, the J end by 4 bases, with 11 bases between. DNA for the CDR3: TGTGCCAGCAGTGAACTAGGGGGTAGCACTGAAGCTTTCTTT. It is translated as CASSELGGSTEAFF.

This clonotype was seen many times. The chain has TRBV7-8 and TRBJ2-1; TRBD2 aligns across 12 bases. The V gene's germline CDR1 is SGHVS and CDR2 FQNEAQ. This CDR3 region has 17 residues. Trimming cost V 5 bases and J 8 bases; bases outside gene matches: 13. Here the CDR3 DNA reads TGTGCCAGCAGCCACCTAGCTAGCGGGAGGGCCAATTATGAGCAGTTCTTC. Protein product: CASSHLASGRANYEQFF. Based on the CDR3 plus reference TRBV7-8 and TRBJ2-1, the full variable domain is GAGVSQSPRYKVAKRGQDVALRCDPISGHVSLFWYQQALGQGPEFLTYFQNEAQLDKSGLPSDRFFAERPEGSVSTLKIQRTQQEDSAVYLCASSHLASGRANYEQFFGPGTRLTVL.

This clonotype was picked up a small number of times. The chain employs TRBV5-1 and TRBJ1-1; possibly TRBD1 for D (6 bases). This CDR3 comprises 16 residues. Germline V gene lookup returns CDR1 SGHRS and CDR2 YFSETQ. V lost 0 bases and J 0 bases, leaving 12 bases between the germline ends. The CDR3 region is CASSLGGPKMNTEAFF. In DNA, the CDR3 is TGCGCCAGCAGCTTGGGGGGGCCAAAGATGAACACTGAAGCTTTCTTT.

The gene calls are TRBV5-5 and TRBJ2-7; 8 bases are shared with TRBD1. From germline, CDR1 is SGHKS and CDR2 YYEKEE (reference sequence). CDR3 length equals 16 residues. V shed 0 bases, J shed 0 bases, and the junction held 5 bases outside the gene matches. The CDR3 DNA is TGTGCCAGCAGCTTGGCCGGGACAGGAGACTCCTACGAGCAGTACTTC. Its protein product is CASSLAGTGDSYEQYF.

The V call is TRBV9, the J call TRBJ2-3; TRBD2 matches at 7 bases. The CDR3 extends over 15 amino acids. V lost 4 bases, J lost 2 bases, and 7 bases stayed unmatched. Germline V gives CDR1 SGDLS, CDR2 YYNGEE. DNA of the CDR3: TGTGCCAGCAGCTCCGCGGGGGTGACCACAGATACGCAGTATTTT. Its protein product is CASSSAGVTTDTQYF.

CDR3 residues: CSARGSGRAGGTDTQYF. The CDR3 nucleotides read TGCAGTGCTAGGGGGAGCGGGAGGGCCGGGGGCACAGATACGCAGTATTTT. The V gene is TRBV20-1, the J gene TRBJ2-3, with TRBD2 matching over 10 bases. The CDR3 runs 17 residues. V gave up 3 bases and J gave up 1 base; unmatched junction bases: 10. CDR1 and CDR2 (germline): DFQATT, SNEGSKA (reference sequence).